This entry lists 27 T cell receptor beta chains sequenced from one sample in a study of shared clonotypes between healthy human individuals (dated by TCRdb to the early 2020s). Receptors were amplified or captured by the immunoSEQ multiplex PCR assay. TCRdb retrieved this table from immuneACCESS and kept in-frame rearrangements only. Not all clones are present; in checked studies, unresolved V genes account for under half, and no reason is known for the remainder. This sample comprises approximately 97,000 clones, around 67% of them detected only once. The top ten constitute less than 50% of the sample. The sample consisted of memory CD8+ T cells sorted from blood. The label giving this sample's cell subset or site can be read as: CD45RO+ cells pooled with CCR7-negative TemRA cells. These receptors all stem from a man aged 25-40 years in good health.

CDR3 in DNA: TGTGCCAGTAGTACCAGCGGGAGTACGGATACGCAGTATTTT. This encodes CASSTSGSTDTQYF. The V gene is TRBV19, the J gene TRBJ2-3; TRBD2 aligns across 8 bases. The CDR3 loop spans 14 amino acids. Trimming took 4 bases from V and 6 from J; bases not matched to a gene: 6. The V gene's germline CDR1 is LNHDA and CDR2 SQIVND (reference sequence). The full variable domain, its missing parts supplied by reference TRBV19 and TRBJ2-3, is DGGITQSPKYLFRKEGQNVTLSCEQNLNHDAMYWYRQDPGQGLRLIYYSQIVNDFQKGDIAEGYSVSREKKESFPLTVTSAQKNPTAFYLCASSTSGSTDTQYFGPGTRLTVL.

This clone was observed at least ten times. J is TRBJ1-1 and V is TRBV7-8; D perhaps matches TRBD1 (5 bases). V lost 4 bases to trimming and J lost 5 bases, with 14 bases between them. This CDR3 contains 14 residues. The germline V gene encodes CDR1 SGHVS and CDR2 FQNEAQ. CDR3 coding DNA: TGTGCCAGCAGCTCCCCCGGGACGATTACTGAAGCTTTCTTT. Amino acid sequence: CASSSPGTITEAFF.

The genes are TRBV6-1 and TRBJ2-4; no definite D call. Germline values: CDR1 MNHNS, CDR2 SASEGT. The CDR3 spans 14 residues. V lost 6 bases and J 1 base, leaving 10 bases between the germline ends. DNA for the CDR3: TGTGCCAGCAGGGACCTAGGGGCCAAAAACATTCAGTACTTC. As protein: CASRDLGAKNIQYF.

The chain uses TRBV4-2 and TRBJ2-1, with 7 bases aligning to TRBD1. V was pared by 3 bases and J by 0 bases, with 5 bases of the junction left unmatched. The germline CDR1 and CDR2 sequences are LGHNA and YNFKEQ. The CDR3 has 16 amino acids. The CDR3 DNA follows: TGTGCCAGCAGCCACTGGACAGGACCCTCCTACAATGAGCAGTTCTTC. Amino acid sequence: CASSHWTGPSYNEQFF.

V gene TRBV5-4 combines with J gene TRBJ2-1, with TRBD2 identical over 7 bases. Germline CDR1 and CDR2: SGHNT and YYREEE (reference sequence). This CDR3 contains 15 residues. Germline trimming cut 2 bases from V and 8 bases from J; bases unmatched to any gene: 10. The CDR3, as DNA: TGTGCCAGCAGCTTCTGGGGCGGGAGTTTGGATGAGCAGTTCTTC. It translates to CASSFWGGSLDEQFF.

This clone was recorded a few times. The chain recombines TRBV28 with TRBJ1-2; D may be TRBD1 (5 bases). The V gene lost 10 bases and the J gene lost 1 base, with 7 bases spanning the gap. The CDR3 contains 11 residues. Germline loops: CDR1 MDHEN, CDR2 SYDVKM. CDR3 in amino acids: CAIGVNYGYTF. The CDR3 coding sequence is TGTGCCATAGGGGTTAACTATGGCTACACCTTC.

This clone was seen at least ten times. Other DNA variants within this sample encode the same CDR3. V and J are TRBV6-4 and TRBJ2-1; D gene unclear. In germline, CDR1 is MRHNA, CDR2 SNTAGT. The CDR3 totals 13 residues. V was clipped by 2 bases and J by 0 bases, with 2 bases between them. The CDR3 loop is CASSDGSYNEQFF. Written as DNA, the CDR3 is TGTGCCAGCAGTGACGGCTCCTACAATGAGCAGTTCTTC.

The chain is built from TRBV18 and TRBJ2-6; weak D call: TRBD2 (6 bases). The CDR3 is 16 amino acids. The germline V and J ends were trimmed by 2 bases and 0 bases, with 8 bases remaining between them. In germline, CDR1 is KGHSH, CDR2 LQKENI. CDR3 nucleotide sequence: TGTGCCAGCTCACCAGTGGGAGGCTCTGGGGCCAACGTCCTGACTTTC. Translating gives CASSPVGGSGANVLTF.

The chain is built from TRBV28 and TRBJ2-1, with no clear D. Germline V gives CDR1 MDHEN, CDR2 SYDVKM. V was shortened by 7 bases and J by 1 base, with 11 bases between the two germline ends. CDR3 length: 14 amino acids. CDR3: CASMSHISYNEQFF. The CDR3 DNA reads TGTGCCAGCATGTCCCATATATCCTACAATGAGCAGTTCTTC.

A remark on this clone: A much larger clone lies a single base off, so this may be a read error. The genes are TRBV6-5 and TRBJ2-7; D call uncertain. Germline V lookup: CDR1 MNHEY, CDR2 SVGAGI. Trimming left V 6 bases short and J 1 base short, with 7 bases between. The CDR3 runs 12 residues. The CDR3 DNA reads TGTGCCAGCAGAGGGATATCCTACGAGCAGTACTTC. Its translation: CASRGISYEQYF.

This sequence joins TRBV29-1 and TRBJ2-1; D remains ambiguous. The V gene lost 3 bases and the J gene lost 6 bases, with 9 bases spanning the gap. The CDR3 is 12 amino acids. The germline CDR1 and CDR2 sequences are SQVTM and ANQGSEA. The CDR3 DNA reads TGCAGCGTTGATCGCGGAGCCAATGAGCAGTTCTTC. This gives the protein CSVDRGANEQFF.

This clone showed up just a few times. The chain couples TRBV6-1 to TRBJ1-5; D possibly corresponds to TRBD1 (5 bases). The CDR3 is 13 amino acids. Trimming took 6 bases from V and 2 from J, leaving 8 bases between them. Germline V gives CDR1 MNHNS, CDR2 SASEGT. CDR3 bases: TGTGCCAGCAGATACAGGCGCAATCAGCCCCAGCATTTT. This encodes CASRYRRNQPQHF.

This clone has just a few counts. V gene TRBV5-4 combines with J gene TRBJ2-6; 16 nucleotides agree with TRBD2. Germline V lookup: CDR1 SGHNT, CDR2 YYREEE (reference sequence). J lost 4 bases, V lost 4 bases, and 5 bases had no gene match. CDR3 size: 18 residues. For the CDR3, the DNA is TGTGCCAGCAGCCGGGGACTAGCGGGAGGGGGAGGGGCCAACGTCCTGACTTTC. This codes for CASSRGLAGGGGANVLTF.

This clone was observed once. The chain joins TRBV6-5 to TRBJ1-3; D gene unclear. CDR1 and CDR2 (germline): MNHEY, SVGAGI. The V end lost 4 bases, the J end lost 0 bases, and 4 bases lay between the germline ends. The CDR3 has 13 amino acids. The CDR3 DNA reads TGTGCCAGCAGTTCCCTCTCTGGAAACACCATATATTTT. It is translated as CASSSLSGNTIYF.

This clone showed up many times. The chain uses TRBV5-1 and TRBJ2-7; D remains ambiguous. The CDR3 loop spans 14 amino acids. V was shortened by 4 bases and J by 3 bases, with 14 bases between the two germline ends. Germline V gene sequence: CDR1 SGHRS, CDR2 YFSETQ. CDR3 sequence: CASSAVDPLYEQYF. The CDR3 coding sequence is TGCGCCAGCAGCGCCGTGGACCCTCTCTACGAGCAGTACTTC.

This sequence joins TRBV28 and TRBJ2-7; 7 bases align to TRBD1. Germline CDR1 and CDR2: MDHEN and SYDVKM. The CDR3 is 15 amino acids. The trim removed 6 bases at V and 0 bases at J, leaving 8 bases unmatched. The CDR3, as DNA: TGTGCCAGCAGACCCCCGACAGGGAGCTCCTACGAGCAGTACTTC. The encoded protein is CASRPPTGSSYEQYF.

This chain connects TRBV29-1 to TRBJ2-3; 11 bases agree with TRBD2. The CDR3 spans 17 residues. With 2 bases clipped from V and 3 bases from J, the junction kept 10 bases outside the gene matches. The germline CDR1 and CDR2 sequences are SQVTM and ANQGSEA. The DNA of the CDR3 is TGCAGCGTTGAATACTCAACTAGCGGGAGAGGAACAGATACGCAGTATTTT. It yields the protein CSVEYSTSGRGTDTQYF.

The V and J genes are TRBV11-2 and TRBJ1-1; possible D gene TRBD1, 6 bases. This CDR3 has 15 amino acids. Trimming removed 0 bases at V and 1 base at J, with 9 bases between. Germline CDR1 and CDR2: SGHAT and FQNNGV. CDR3 nucleotide sequence: TGTGCCAGCAGCTTAGAGCAGACAGGGAACACTGAAGCTTTCTTT. This encodes CASSLEQTGNTEAFF.

This chain connects TRBV6-4 to TRBJ2-1; TRBD1 might be the D (5 bases). The CDR3 covers 14 residues. CDR1 is MRHNA and CDR2 is SNTAGT in the germline V gene. Trimming cost V 3 bases and J 3 bases, with 9 bases left between them. For the CDR3, the DNA is TGTGCCAGCAGTGAGGACAAGAACTACAATGAGCAGTTCTTC. Amino acids: CASSEDKNYNEQFF.

V and J are TRBV15 and TRBJ2-7, with 9 bases that match TRBD2. The CDR3 totals 14 residues. Germline CDR1 and CDR2: LNHNV and YYDKDF (reference sequence). V was pared by 3 bases and J by 5 bases, with 5 bases of the junction left unmatched. CDR3 nucleotides: TGTGCCACCAGCAGTGCGGGAGGGCCGCACGAGCAGTACTTC. It is translated as CATSSAGGPHEQYF.

CDR3 region: CASLKARESADTQYF. CDR3 nucleotides: TGTGCCAGCTTAAAAGCCCGGGAAAGTGCAGATACGCAGTATTTT. V is TRBV2 and J is TRBJ2-3; weak D call: TRBD2 (5 bases). V was clipped by 8 bases and J by 4 bases, with 19 bases between them. The CDR3 consists of 15 residues. Germline-derived CDR1 and CDR2 are SNHLY and FYNNEI.

The chain recombines TRBV4-2 with TRBJ1-1; no firm D call. The CDR3 consists of 16 residues. CDR1 LGHNA and CDR2 YNFKEQ come from the germline V gene. The V gene lost 3 bases and the J gene lost 2 bases, with 16 bases spanning the gap. The CDR3 here is CASSQEQRVGNTEAFF. The CDR3 DNA reads TGTGCCAGCAGCCAGGAGCAACGGGTCGGTAACACTGAAGCTTTCTTT.

This sequence joins TRBV7-9 and TRBJ2-3; D may be TRBD1 or TRBD2 (5 bases each). The V gene lost 4 bases and the J gene lost 2 bases, with 10 bases spanning the gap. The CDR3 runs to 14 residues. Germline V gene data show CDR1 as SEHNR and CDR2 as FQNEAQ (reference sequence). The CDR3 bases are TGTGCCAGCAGCTGGGACGGACTCACAGATACGCAGTATTTT. Translated, it gives CASSWDGLTDTQYF.

The genes are TRBV5-1 and TRBJ2-1, with a tentative D call TRBD1 (6 bases). The CDR3 is made up of 14 amino acids. Germline values: CDR1 SGHRS, CDR2 YFSETQ. Trimming removed 0 bases at V and 4 bases at J, with 8 bases between. The CDR3 DNA reads as TGCGCCAGCAGCTTGGGGGGGCTTTACAATGAGCAGTTCTTC. Its protein product is CASSLGGLYNEQFF. Full variable domain (outside the CDR3, taken from reference TRBV5-1 and TRBJ2-1): KAGVTQTPRYLIKTRGQQVTLSCSPISGHRSVSWYQQTPGQGLQFLFEYFSETQRNKGNFPGRFSGRQFSNSRSEMNVSTLELGDSALYLCASSLGGLYNEQFFGPGTRLTVL.

This clone was detected once. The junction and the germline gene differ at one end; a read error may be behind it. This chain joins TRBV7-8 and TRBJ1-5; no clear D gene. The CDR3 loop spans 12 amino acids. Germline V gene data show CDR1 as SGHVS and CDR2 as FQNEAQ. The DNA of the CDR3 is TGTGCTAGCAGCGCAGGTTATCAGCCCCAGCATTTT. This gives the protein CASSAGYQPQHF.

This sequence joins TRBV6-4 and TRBJ1-5, with D unresolved. V was clipped by 3 bases and J by 9 bases, with 15 bases between them. In germline, CDR1 is MRHNA, CDR2 SNTAGT. The CDR3 consists of 14 residues. CDR3 bases: TGTGCCAGCAGTGAAGACGGCCTCCAAGGGCCCCAGCATTTT. Translation gives CASSEDGLQGPQHF.

The chain recombines TRBV2 with TRBJ1-2; D is perhaps TRBD1 (6 bases). CDR1 SNHLY and CDR2 FYNNEI come from the germline V gene. V lost 8 bases to trimming and J lost 5 bases, with 12 bases between them. This CDR3 spans 12 amino acids. The CDR3 bases are TGTGCCAGCGGCGGGGGCGGATATGGCTACACCTTC. Its translation is CASGGGGYGYTF.